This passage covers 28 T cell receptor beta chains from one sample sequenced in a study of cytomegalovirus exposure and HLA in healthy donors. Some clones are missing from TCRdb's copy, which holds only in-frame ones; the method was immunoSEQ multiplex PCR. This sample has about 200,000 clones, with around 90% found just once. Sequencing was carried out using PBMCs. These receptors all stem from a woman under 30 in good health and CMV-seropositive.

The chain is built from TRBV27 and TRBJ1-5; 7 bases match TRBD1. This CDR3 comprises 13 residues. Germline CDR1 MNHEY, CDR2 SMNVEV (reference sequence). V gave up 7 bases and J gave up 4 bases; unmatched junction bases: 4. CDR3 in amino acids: CASKTTGNQPQHF. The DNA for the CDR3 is TGTGCCAGCAAAACGACAGGGAATCAGCCCCAGCATTTT.

Written as DNA, the CDR3 is TGTGCCAGCAGCCCTGGGACTAGCGGAAGGAGCTCCTACAATGAGCAGTTCTTC. It yields the protein CASSPGTSGRSSYNEQFF. This chain links TRBV7-9 with TRBJ2-1, with 11 bases lining up with TRBD2. The CDR3 consists of 18 residues. Germline V gene sequence: CDR1 SEHNR, CDR2 FQNEAQ (reference sequence). The V and J ends lost 5 bases and 0 bases, in that order; junction bases with no gene match: 9.

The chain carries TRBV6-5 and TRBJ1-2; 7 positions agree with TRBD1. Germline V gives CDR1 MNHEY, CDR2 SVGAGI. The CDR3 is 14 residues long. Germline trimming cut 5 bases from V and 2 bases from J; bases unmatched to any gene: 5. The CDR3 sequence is CASSVGQVNYGYTF. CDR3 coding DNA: TGTGCCAGCAGTGTAGGACAGGTGAACTATGGCTACACCTTC.

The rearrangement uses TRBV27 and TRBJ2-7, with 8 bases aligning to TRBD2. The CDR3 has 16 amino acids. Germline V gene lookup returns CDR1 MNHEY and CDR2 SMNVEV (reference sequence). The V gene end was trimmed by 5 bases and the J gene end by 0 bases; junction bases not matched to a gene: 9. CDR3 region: CASSISLAGSSYEQYF. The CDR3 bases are TGTGCCAGCAGTATTTCTTTAGCGGGGAGCTCCTACGAGCAGTACTTC.

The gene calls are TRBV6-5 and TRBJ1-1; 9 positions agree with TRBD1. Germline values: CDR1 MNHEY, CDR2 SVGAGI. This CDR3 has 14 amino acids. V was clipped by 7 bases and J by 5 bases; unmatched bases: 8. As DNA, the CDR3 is TGTGCCAGCACCCCCACAGGGGGCCTGACTGAAGCTTTCTTT. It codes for CASTPTGGLTEAFF.

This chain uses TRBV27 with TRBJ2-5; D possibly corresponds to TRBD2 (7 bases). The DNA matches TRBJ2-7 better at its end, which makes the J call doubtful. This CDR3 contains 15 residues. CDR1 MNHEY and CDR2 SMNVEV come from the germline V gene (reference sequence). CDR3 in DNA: TGTGCCAGCAGTTCCAGGGGAGGGTCCCCTTACGAGCAGTACTTC. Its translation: CASSSRGGSPYEQYF.

The CDR3 loop is CASSAGNTEAFF. The CDR3, as DNA: TGTGCCAGCAGTGCGGGGAACACTGAAGCTTTCTTT. V is TRBV25-1 and J is TRBJ1-1, with D uncertain. V gave up 4 bases and J gave up 1 base, with 4 bases separating them. Per germline, CDR1 MGHDK and CDR2 SYGVNS. This CDR3 region has 12 residues.

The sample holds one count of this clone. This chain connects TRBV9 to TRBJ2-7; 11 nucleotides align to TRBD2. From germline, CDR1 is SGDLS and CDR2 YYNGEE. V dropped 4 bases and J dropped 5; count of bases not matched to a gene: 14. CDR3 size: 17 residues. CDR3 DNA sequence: TGTGCCAGCAGCTCCGGCTTAACGGAGACTAGCGGGGACGAGCAGTACTTC. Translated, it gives CASSSGLTETSGDEQYF. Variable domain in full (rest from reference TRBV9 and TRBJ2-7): DSGVTQTPKHLITATGQRVTLRCSPRSGDLSVYWYQQSLDQGLQFLIQYYNGEERAKGNILERFSAQQFPDLHSELNLSSLELGDSALYFCASSSGLTETSGDEQYFGPGTRLTVT.

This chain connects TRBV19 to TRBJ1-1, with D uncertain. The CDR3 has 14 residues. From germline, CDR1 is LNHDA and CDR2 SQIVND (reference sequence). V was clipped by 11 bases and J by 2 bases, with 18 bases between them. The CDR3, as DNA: TGTGCCGAAAGGAGGCAGAAGGGAAACACTGAAGCTTTCTTT. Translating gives CAERRQKGNTEAFF.

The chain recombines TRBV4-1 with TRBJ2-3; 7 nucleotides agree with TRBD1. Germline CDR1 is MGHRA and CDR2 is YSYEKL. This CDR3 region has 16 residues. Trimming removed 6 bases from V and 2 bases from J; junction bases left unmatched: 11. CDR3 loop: CASSRVTGDDTDTQYF. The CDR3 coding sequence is TGCGCCAGCAGTCGCGTTACAGGGGATGACACAGATACGCAGTATTTT.

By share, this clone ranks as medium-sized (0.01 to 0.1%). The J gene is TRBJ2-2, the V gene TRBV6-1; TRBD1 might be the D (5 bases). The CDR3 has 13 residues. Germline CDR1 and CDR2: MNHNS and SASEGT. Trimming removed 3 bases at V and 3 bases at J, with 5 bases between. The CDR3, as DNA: TGTGCCAGCAGTGACAGGGACACCGGGGAGCTGTTTTTT. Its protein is CASSDRDTGELFF.

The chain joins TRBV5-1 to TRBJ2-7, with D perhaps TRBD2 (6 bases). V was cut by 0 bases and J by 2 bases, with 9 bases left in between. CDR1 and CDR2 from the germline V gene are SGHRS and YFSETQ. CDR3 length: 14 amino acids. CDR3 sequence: CASSLEEGPYEQYF. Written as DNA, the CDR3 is TGCGCCAGCAGCTTGGAGGAGGGGCCCTACGAGCAGTACTTC.

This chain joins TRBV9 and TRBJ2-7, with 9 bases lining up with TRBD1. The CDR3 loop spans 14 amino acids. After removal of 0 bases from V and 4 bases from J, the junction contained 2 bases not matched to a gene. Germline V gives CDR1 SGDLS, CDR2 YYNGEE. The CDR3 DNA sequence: TGTGCCAGCAGCGTAGGGACAGGGGCTTACGAGCAGTACTTC. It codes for CASSVGTGAYEQYF.

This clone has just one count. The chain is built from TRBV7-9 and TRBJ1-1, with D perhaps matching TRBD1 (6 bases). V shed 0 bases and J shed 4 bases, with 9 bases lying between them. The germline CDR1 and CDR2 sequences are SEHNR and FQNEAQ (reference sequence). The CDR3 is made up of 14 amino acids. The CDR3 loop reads CASSLATGITEAFF. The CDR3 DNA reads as TGTGCCAGCAGCTTAGCTACAGGGATCACTGAAGCTTTCTTT.

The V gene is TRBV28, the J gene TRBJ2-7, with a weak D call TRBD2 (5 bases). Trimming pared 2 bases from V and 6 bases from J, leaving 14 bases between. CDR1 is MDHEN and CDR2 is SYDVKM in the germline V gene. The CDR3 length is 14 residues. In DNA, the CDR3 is TGTGCCAGCAGTTTACGGCGGCTAGCAGGCGAGCAGTACTTC. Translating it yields CASSLRRLAGEQYF.

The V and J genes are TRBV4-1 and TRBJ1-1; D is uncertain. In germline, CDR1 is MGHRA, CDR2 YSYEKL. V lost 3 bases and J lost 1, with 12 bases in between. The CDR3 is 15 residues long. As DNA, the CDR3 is TGCGCCAGCAGCCAGACCCCTAGGAGGAACACTGAAGCTTTCTTT. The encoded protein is CASSQTPRRNTEAFF.

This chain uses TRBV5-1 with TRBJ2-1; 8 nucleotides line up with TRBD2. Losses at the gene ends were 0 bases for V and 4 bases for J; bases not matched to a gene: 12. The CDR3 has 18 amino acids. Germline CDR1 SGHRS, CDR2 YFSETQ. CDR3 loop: CASSLDTASGSFYNEQFF. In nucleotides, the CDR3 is TGCGCCAGCAGCTTGGATACGGCCAGCGGGAGTTTTTACAATGAGCAGTTCTTC.

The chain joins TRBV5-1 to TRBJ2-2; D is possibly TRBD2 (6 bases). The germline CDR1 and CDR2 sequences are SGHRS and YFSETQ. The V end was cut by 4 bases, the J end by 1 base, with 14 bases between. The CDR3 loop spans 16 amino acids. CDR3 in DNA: TGCGCCAGCAGCACCCTCACTAGCCAGAACACCGGGGAGCTGTTTTTT. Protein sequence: CASSTLTSQNTGELFF. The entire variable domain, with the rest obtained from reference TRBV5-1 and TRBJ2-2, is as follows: KAGVTQTPRYLIKTRGQQVTLSCSPISGHRSVSWYQQTPGQGLQFLFEYFSETQRNKGNFPGRFSGRQFSNSRSEMNVSTLELGDSALYLCASSTLTSQNTGELFFGEGSRLTVL.

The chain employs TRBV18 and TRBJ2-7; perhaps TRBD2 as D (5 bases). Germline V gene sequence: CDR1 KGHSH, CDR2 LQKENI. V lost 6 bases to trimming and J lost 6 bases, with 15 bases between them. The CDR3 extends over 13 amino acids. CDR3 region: CASSPEVAGEQYF. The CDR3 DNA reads TGTGCCAGCTCCCCGGAGGTGGCCGGCGAGCAGTACTTC.

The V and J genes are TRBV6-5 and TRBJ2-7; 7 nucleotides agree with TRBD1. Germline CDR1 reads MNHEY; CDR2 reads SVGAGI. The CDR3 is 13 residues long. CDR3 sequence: CVTRRQGVGEQYF. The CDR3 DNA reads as TGTGTGACTCGGCGGCAGGGGGTCGGCGAGCAGTACTTC.

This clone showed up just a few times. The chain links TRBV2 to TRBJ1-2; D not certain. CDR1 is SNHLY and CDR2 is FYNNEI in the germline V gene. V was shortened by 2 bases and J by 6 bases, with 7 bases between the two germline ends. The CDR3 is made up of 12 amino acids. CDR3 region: CASSEFSDGYTF. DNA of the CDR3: TGTGCCAGCAGTGAATTTTCGGATGGCTACACCTTC.

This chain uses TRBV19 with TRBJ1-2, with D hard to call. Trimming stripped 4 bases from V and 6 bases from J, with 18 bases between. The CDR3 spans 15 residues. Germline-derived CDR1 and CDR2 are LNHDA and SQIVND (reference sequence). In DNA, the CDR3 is TGTGCCAGTAGTACATCTAGAAAAGAACACGATGGCTACACCTTC. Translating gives CASSTSRKEHDGYTF.

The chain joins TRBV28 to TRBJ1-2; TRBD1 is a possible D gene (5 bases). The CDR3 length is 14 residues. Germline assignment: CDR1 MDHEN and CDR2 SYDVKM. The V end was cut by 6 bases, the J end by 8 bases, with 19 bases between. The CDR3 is CASRAAPGGKGYTF. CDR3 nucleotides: TGTGCCAGCAGGGCAGCCCCGGGGGGAAAAGGCTACACCTTC.

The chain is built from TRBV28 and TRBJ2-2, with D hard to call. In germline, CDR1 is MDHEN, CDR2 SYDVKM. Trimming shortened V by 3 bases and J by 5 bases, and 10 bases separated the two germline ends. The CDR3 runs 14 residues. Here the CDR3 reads CASSFGFGTGELFF. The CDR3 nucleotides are TGTGCCAGCAGTTTCGGGTTTGGGACCGGGGAGCTGTTTTTT.

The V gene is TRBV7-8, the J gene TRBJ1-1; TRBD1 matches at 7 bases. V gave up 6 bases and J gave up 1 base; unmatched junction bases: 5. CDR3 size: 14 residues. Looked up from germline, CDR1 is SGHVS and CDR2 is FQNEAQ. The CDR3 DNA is TGTGCCAGCAGACCAGGGACAGAGAACACTGAAGCTTTCTTT. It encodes CASRPGTENTEAFF.

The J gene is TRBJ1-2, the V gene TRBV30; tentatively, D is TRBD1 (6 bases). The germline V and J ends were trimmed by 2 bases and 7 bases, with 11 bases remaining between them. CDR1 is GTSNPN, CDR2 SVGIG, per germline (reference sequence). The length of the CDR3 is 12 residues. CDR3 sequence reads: CAWSRTGTGYTF. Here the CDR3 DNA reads TGTGCCTGGAGTAGAACAGGGACTGGCTACACCTTC. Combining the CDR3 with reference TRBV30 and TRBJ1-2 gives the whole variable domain SQTIHQWPATLVQPVGSPLSLECTVEGTSNPNLYWYRQAAGRGLQLLFYSVGIGQISSEVPQNLSASRPQDRQFILSSKKLLLSDSGFYLCAWSRTGTGYTFGSGTRLTVV.

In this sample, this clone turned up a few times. The CDR3 DNA reads as TGCGCCAGCAGCCAAGCTGTGAACACTGAAGCTTTCTTT. Translation gives CASSQAVNTEAFF. This chain links TRBV4-1 with TRBJ1-1; unclear D gene. Germline V gene lookup returns CDR1 MGHRA and CDR2 YSYEKL. V lost 1 base and J 0 bases, leaving 3 bases between the germline ends. The CDR3 contains 13 residues.

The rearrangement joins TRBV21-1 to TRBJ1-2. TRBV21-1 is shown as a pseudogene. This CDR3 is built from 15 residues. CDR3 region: CASSKVSRDNYGYTF. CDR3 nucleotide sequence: TGTGCCAGCAGCAAAGTATCCCGCGATAACTATGGCTACACCTTC.